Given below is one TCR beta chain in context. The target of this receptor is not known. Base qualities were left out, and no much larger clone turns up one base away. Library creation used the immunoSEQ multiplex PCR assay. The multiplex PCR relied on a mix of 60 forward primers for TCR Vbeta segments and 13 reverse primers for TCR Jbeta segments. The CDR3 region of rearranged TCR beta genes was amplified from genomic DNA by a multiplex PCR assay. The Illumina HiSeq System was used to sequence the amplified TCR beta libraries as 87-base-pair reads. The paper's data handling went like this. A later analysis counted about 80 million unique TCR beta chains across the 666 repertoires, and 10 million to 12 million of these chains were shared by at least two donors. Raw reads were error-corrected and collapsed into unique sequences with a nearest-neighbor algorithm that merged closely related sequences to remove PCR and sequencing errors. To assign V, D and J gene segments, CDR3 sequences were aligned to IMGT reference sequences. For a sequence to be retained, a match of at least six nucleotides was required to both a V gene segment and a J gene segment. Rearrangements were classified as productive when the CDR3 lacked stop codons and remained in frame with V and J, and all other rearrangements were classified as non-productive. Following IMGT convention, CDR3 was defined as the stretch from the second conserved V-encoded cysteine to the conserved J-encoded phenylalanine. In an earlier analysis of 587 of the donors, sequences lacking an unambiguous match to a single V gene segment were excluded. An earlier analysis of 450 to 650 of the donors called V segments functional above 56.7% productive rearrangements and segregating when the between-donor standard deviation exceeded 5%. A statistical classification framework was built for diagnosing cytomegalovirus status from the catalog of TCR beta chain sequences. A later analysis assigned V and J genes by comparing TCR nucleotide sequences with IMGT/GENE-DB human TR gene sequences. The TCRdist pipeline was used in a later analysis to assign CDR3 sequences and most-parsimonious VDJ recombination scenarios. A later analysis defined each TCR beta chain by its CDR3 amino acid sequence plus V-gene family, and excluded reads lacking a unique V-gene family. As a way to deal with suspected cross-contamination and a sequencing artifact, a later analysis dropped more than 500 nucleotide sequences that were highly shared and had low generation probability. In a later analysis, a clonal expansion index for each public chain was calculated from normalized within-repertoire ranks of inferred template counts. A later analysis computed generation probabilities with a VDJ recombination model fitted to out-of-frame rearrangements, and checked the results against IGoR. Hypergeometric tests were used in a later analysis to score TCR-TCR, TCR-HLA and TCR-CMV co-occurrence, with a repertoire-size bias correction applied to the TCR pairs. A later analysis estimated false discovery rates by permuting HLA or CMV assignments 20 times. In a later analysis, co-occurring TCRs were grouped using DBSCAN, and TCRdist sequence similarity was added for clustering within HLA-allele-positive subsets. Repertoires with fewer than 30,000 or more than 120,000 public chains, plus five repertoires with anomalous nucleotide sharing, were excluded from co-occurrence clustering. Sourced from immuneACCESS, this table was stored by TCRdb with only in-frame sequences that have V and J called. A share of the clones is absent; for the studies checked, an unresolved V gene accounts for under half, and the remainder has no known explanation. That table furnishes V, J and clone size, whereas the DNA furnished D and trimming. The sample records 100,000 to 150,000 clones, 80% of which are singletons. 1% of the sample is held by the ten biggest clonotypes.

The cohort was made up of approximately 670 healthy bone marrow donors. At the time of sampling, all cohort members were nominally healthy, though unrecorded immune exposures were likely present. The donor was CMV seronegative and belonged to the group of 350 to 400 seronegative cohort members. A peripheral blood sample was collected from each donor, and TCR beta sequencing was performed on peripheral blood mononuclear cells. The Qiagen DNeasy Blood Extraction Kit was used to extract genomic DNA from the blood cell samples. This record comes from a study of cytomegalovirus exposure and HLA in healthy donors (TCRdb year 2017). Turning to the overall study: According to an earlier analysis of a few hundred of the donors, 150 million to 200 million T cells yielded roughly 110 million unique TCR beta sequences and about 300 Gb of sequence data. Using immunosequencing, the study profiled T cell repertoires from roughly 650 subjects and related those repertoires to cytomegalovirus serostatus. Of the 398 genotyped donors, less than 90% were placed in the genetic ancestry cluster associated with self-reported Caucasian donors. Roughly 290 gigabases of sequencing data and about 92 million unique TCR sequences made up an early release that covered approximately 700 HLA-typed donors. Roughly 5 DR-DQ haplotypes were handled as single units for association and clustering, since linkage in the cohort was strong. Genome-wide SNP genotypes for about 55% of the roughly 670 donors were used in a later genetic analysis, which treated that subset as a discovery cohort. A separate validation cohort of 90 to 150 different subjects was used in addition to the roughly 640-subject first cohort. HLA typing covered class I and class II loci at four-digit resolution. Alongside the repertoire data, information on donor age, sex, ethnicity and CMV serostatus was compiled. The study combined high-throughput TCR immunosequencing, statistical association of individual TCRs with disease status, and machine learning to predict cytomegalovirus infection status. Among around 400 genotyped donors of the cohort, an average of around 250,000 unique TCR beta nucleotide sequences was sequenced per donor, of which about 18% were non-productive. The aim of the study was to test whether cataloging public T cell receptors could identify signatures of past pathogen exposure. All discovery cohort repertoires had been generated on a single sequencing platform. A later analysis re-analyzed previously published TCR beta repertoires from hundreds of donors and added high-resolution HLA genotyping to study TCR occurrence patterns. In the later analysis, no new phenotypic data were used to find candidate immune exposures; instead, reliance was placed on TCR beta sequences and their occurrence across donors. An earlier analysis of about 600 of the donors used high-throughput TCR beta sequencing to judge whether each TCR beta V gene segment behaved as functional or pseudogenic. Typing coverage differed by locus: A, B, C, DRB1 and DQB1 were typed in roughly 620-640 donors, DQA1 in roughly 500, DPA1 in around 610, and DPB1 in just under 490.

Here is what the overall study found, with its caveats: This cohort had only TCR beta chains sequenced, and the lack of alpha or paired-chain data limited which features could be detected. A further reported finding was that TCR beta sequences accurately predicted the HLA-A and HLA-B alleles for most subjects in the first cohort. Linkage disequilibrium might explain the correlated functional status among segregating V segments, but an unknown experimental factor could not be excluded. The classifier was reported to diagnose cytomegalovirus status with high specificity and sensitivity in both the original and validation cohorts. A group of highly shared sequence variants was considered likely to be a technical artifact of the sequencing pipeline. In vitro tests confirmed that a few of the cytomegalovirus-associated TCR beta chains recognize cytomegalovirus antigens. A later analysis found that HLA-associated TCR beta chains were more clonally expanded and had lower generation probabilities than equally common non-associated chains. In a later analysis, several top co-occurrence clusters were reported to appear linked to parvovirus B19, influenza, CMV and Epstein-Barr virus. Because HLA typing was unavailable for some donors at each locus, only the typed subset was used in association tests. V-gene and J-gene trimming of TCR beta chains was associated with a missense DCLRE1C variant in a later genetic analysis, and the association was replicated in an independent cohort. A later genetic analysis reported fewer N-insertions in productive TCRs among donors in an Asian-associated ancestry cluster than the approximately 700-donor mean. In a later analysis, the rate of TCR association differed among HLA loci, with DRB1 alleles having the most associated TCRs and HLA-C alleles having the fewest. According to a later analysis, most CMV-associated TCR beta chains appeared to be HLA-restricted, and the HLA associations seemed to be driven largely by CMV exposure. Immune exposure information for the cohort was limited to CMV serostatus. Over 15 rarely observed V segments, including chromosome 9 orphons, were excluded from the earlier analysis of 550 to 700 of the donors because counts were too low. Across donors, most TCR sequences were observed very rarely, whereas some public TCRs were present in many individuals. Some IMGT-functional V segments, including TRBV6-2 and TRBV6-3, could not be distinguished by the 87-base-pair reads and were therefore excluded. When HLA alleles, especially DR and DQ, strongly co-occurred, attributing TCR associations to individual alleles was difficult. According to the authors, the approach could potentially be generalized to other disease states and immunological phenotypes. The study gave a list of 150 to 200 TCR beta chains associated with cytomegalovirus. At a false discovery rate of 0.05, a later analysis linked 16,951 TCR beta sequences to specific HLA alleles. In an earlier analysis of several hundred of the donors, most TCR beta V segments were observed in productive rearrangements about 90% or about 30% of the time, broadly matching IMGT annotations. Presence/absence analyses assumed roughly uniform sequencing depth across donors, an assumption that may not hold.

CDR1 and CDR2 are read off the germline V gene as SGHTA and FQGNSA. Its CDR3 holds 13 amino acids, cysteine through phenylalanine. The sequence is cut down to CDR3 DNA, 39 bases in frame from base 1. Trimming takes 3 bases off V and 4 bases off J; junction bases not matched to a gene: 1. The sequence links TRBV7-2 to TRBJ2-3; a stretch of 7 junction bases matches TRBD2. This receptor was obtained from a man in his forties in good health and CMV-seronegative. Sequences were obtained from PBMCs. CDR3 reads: CASSFRGADTQYF. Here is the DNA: TGTGCCAGCAGCTTTCGGGGGGCAGATACGCAGTATTTT.